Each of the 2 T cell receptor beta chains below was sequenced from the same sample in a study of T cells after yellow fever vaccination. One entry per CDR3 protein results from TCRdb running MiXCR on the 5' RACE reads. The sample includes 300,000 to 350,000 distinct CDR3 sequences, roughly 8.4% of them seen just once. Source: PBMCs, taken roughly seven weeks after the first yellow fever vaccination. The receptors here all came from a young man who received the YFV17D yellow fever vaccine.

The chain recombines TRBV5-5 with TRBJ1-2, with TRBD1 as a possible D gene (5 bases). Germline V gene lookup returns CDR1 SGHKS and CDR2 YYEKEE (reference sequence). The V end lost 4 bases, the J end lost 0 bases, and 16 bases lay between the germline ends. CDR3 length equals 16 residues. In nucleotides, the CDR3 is TGTGCCAGCAGCCGTCATCCGGGGGGATCTAACTATGGCTACACCTTC. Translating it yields CASSRHPGGSNYGYTF.

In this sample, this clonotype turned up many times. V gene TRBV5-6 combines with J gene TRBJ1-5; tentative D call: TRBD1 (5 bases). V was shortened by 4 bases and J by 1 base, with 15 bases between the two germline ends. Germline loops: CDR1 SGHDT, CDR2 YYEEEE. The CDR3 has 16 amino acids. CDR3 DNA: TGTGCCAGCAGCCTGGGAGGACAAATGAGCAATCAGCCCCAGCATTTT. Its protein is CASSLGGQMSNQPQHF. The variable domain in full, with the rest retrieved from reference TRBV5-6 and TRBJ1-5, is DAGVTQSPTHLIKTRGQQVTLRCSPKSGHDTVSWYQQALGQGPQFIFQYYEEEERQRGNFPDRFSGHQFPNYSSELNVNALLLGDSALYLCASSLGGQMSNQPQHFGDGTRLSIL.